These 7 T cell receptor beta chains were all obtained from the same sample, sequenced in a study of CD8 T cells in Susac syndrome. The RNA, about 0.5 to 1 ug, was put through reverse transcription using random hexamers. TCRdb re-called the immunoSEQ multiplex PCR reads with MiXCR, one entry per CDR3 protein. The sample lists about 300,000 distinct CDR3 sequences, 75% to 85% occurring once. The sequenced sample was CD8+ T cells from PBMCs. Receptors originate from a human donor with multiple sclerosis.

The chain joins TRBV9 to TRBJ2-7, with 11 bases matching TRBD2. The CDR3 extends over 15 amino acids. The trim removed 0 bases at V and 6 bases at J, leaving 5 bases unmatched. CDR1 and CDR2 (germline): SGDLS, YYNGEE. In nucleotides, the CDR3 is TGTGCCAGCAGCGTAGGACTAGCGGGATACCGCGAGCAGTACTTC. Translated: CASSVGLAGYREQYF.

J is TRBJ1-5 and V is TRBV4-3; no clear D gene. The CDR3 sequence is 15 residues long. Germline CDR1 reads LGHNA; CDR2 reads YSLEER. Trimming removed 6 bases from V and 4 bases from J, with 16 bases in between. The CDR3 DNA reads as TGCGCCAGCAGTCCCAATTTAGGGTTTAATCAGCCCCAGCATTTT. Translated: CASSPNLGFNQPQHF.

This chain links TRBV4-1 with TRBJ2-1; 13 bases match TRBD2. The length of the CDR3 is 17 residues. V trimming: 1 base; J trimming: 9 bases; junction bases outside the gene matches: 9. Per the germline V gene, CDR1 is MGHRA and CDR2 is YSYEKL. CDR3 nucleotides: TGCGCCAGCAGCCAAGGGGTACTAGCGGGAGGGCCCAGTGAGCAGTTCTTC. Protein product: CASSQGVLAGGPSEQFF.

The chain employs TRBV20-1 and TRBJ1-5; D uncertain. Germline CDR1 reads DFQATT; CDR2 reads SNEGSKA (reference sequence). This CDR3 is 14 amino acids long. V dropped 4 bases and J dropped 0 bases, with 10 bases sitting between them. The CDR3 DNA reads TGCAGTGCTAAGACCGGGTATAGCAATCAGCCCCAGCATTTT. Residues: CSAKTGYSNQPQHF.

The gene calls are TRBV29-1 and TRBJ2-7, with 9 bases lining up with TRBD2. CDR3 length equals 14 residues. Germline trimming cut 7 bases from V and 2 bases from J; bases unmatched to any gene: 9. CDR1 is SQVTM and CDR2 is ANQGSEA in the germline V gene. The CDR3 protein is CSAGRASGTYEQYF. The CDR3 DNA follows: TGCAGCGCCGGAAGGGCTAGCGGGACCTACGAGCAGTACTTC.

In its sample, this clonotype was seen a few times. The chain recombines TRBV6-5 with TRBJ2-5; D gene unclear. The CDR3 has 11 residues. The germline V gene encodes CDR1 MNHEY and CDR2 SVGAGI. The V end lost 4 bases, the J end lost 2 bases, and 2 bases lay between the germline ends. The DNA for the CDR3 is TGTGCCAGCAGTTCTCAAGAGACCCAGTACTTC. Protein sequence: CASSSQETQYF.

V gene TRBV28 combines with J gene TRBJ2-1; 9 bases agree with TRBD2. Germline CDR1 reads MDHEN; CDR2 reads SYDVKM. The CDR3 totals 18 residues. The trim removed 2 bases at V and 10 bases at J, leaving 18 bases unmatched. CDR3 loop: CASSLLVAGVSYNVEQFF. In DNA, the CDR3 is TGTGCCAGCAGTTTACTAGTAGCGGGAGTGTCCTACAATGTCGAGCAGTTCTTC.